This T cell receptor beta chain appears in the sequencing data of a study of cytomegalovirus exposure and HLA in healthy donors. In regard to this clone: Its antigen is not identified.

General study findings and limits: Across donors, sequencing depth was assumed by presence/absence analyses to be roughly uniform. In a later analysis, HLA-C alleles had the fewest associated TCRs, DRB1 alleles the most.

The V and J ends lost 2 bases and 4 bases respectively, with 21 bases between them. Germline assignment: CDR1 MNHEY and CDR2 SMNVEV (reference sequence). This CDR3 has 18 residues. The primer mix had 60 Vbeta and 13 Jbeta primers. The table came from immunoSEQ multiplex PCR; TCRdb's copy has only in-frame clones and leaves some out. The table shows approximately 84,000 clones, with less than 80% occurring only once. The sample comprised PBMCs. The TCR was taken from a man aged 40-55 years in good health and CMV-seropositive. The chain couples TRBV27 to TRBJ1-3; a possible D gene is TRBD1 (6 bases). The CDR3 loop reads CASSLAPQGSGQGNTIYF. The CDR3 region has the DNA TGTGCCAGCAGTTTAGCCCCACAGGGATCGGGGCAAGGAAACACCATATATTTT.